Listed below are T cell receptor beta chains from one sample, sequenced in a study of blood T cell repertoires in COVID-19. Measured with immunoSEQ multiplex PCR; TCRdb has only the in-frame clones, and not every one. The table records over 150,000 clones, more than 70% of them present only once. Sequences were obtained from peripheral blood. The source is a man aged 50 to 60 who had recovered from COVID-19. Each CDR3 is given with its conserved first and last residue. Each record gives: clone size, J gene, V gene, D gene, CDR3 DNA, CDR3 protein. The D gene is left open where the match is weak. The listing skips clone size in some rows; elsewhere it reads once, few, many or a size class.

.	TRBJ1-1	TRBV7-3	.	TGTGCCAGCAGCGTTAATACGGACACTGAAGCTTTCTTT	CASSVNTDTEAFF
.	TRBJ2-3	TRBV5-1	TRBD2	TGCGCCAGCAGCCCGCCGCGCGGGGGGCGGGGAGATACGCAGTATTTT	CASSPPRGGRGDTQYF
few	TRBJ1-2	TRBV5-4	.	TGTGCCAGCAGCTTGGTAAAGGCGGATGGCTACACCTTC	CASSLVKADGYTF
few	TRBJ1-1	TRBV6-5	TRBD1	TGTGCCAGCCTAAGGGGGACAGGGGTAAACACTGAAGCTTTCTTT	CASLRGTGVNTEAFF
.	TRBJ1-2	TRBV5-1	.	TGCGCCAGCAGCTTGTCGGGTCAGGGCGTAGACTATGGCTACACCTTC	CASSLSGQGVDYGYTF
.	TRBJ2-2	TRBV19	.	TGTGCCAGTAGTATGGCAGGGGTTATCACCGGGGAGCTGTTTTTT	CASSMAGVITGELFF
.	TRBJ1-1	TRBV29-1	.	TGCAGCGTTGAAGTCGGCGGGGGCACTGAAGCTTTCTTT	CSVEVGGGTEAFF
.	TRBJ2-2	TRBV6-6	.	TGTGCCAGCAGCTACAGACAGGTTAACACCGGGGAGCTGTTTTTT	CASSYRQVNTGELFF
.	TRBJ2-7	TRBV4-1	TRBD1	TGCGCCAGCAGCCAAGAGAGTAATATCGGACAGGGGACGACCTACGAGCAGTACTTC	CASSQESNIGQGTTYEQYF
.	TRBJ2-7	TRBV6-2/TRBV6-3	TRBD1	TGTGCCAGCAGTTCCCCGGGACAGGGCCGCTCAAGCTCCTACGAGCAGTACTTC	CASSSPGQGRSSSYEQYF
.	TRBJ2-2	TRBV5-1	TRBD1	TGCGCCAGCACCAGGAACCGAATAGGGGGCGACGGGGAGCTGTTTTTT	CASTRNRIGGDGELFF
.	TRBJ2-7	TRBV7-8	.	TGTGCCAGCAGCTTAGTCGGGGCCTACGAGCAGTACTTC	CASSLVGAYEQYF
few	TRBJ2-7	TRBV5-6	.	TGTGCCAGCAGGTTGGGTAGGAGTGTTAGATACGAGCAGTACTTC	CASRLGRSVRYEQYF
.	TRBJ2-2	TRBV7-8	.	TGTGCCAGCAGCCACGGTACCGGGGAGCTGTTTTTT	CASSHGTGELFF
.	TRBJ2-6	TRBV6-5	.	TGTGCCAGCAGGGCCGGGGGCTCTGGGGCCAACGTCCTGACTTTC	CASRAGGSGANVLTF
.	TRBJ2-1	TRBV28	.	TGTGCCAGCAGCCCGGACTACCCGGTTCAGTTCTTC	CASSPDYPVQFF
.	TRBJ2-7	TRBV21-1	.	TGTGCCAGCCCCCATCAGGGACAGGCCTCCTACGAGCAGTACTTC	CASPHQGQASYEQYF
.	TRBJ1-1	TRBV25-1	.	TGTGCCAGCAGTGGAGGGTTTGAAGCTTTCTTT	CASSGGFEAFF
.	TRBJ1-2	TRBV18	.	TGTGCCAGCTCACCAAAAGAGGGTGGCTACACCTTC	CASSPKEGGYTF
.	TRBJ2-7	TRBV7-9	TRBD1	TGTGCCAGCAGCTTCTCCGGGACAGCAAACGAGCAGTACTTC	CASSFSGTANEQYF
.	TRBJ2-7	TRBV6-6	TRBD2	TGTGCCAGCAGACGTAGCGGGGGCCCTTCCTACGAGCAGTACTTC	CASRRSGGPSYEQYF
.	TRBJ2-1	TRBV5-4	TRBD1	TGTGCCAGCAGCATCCCAAGTACAGGGGGCGCTTACAATGAGCAGTTCTTC	CASSIPSTGGAYNEQFF
.	TRBJ2-7	TRBV21-1	.	TGTGCCAGCAGCGTTAGGACTAGCGGGAGGGGCTACGAGCAGTACTTC	CASSVRTSGRGYEQYF
.	TRBJ1-1	TRBV2	TRBD1	TGTGCCAGCAGAACCGGGACAGGTTTGCGGGGAGCTTTCTTT	CASRTGTGLRGAFF
.	TRBJ2-2	TRBV5-4	TRBD2	TGTGCCAGCAGCTTGGAACTAGCGGGAGGGCCCAGGGAGCTGTTTTTT	CASSLELAGGPRELFF
.	TRBJ1-1	TRBV4-1	TRBD1	TGCGCCAGCAGCCATCCGGGACAGGGTATGAACACTGAAGCTTTCTTT	CASSHPGQGMNTEAFF
.	TRBJ2-2	TRBV12-5	.	TGTGCTAGTGGTTTGACAGAAGTCGGGGAGCTGTTTTTT	CASGLTEVGELFF
.	TRBJ2-1	TRBV19	.	TGTGCCAGTAGTATCCAGGGGTCTCCCTACAATGAGCAGTTCTTC	CASSIQGSPYNEQFF
few	TRBJ2-7	TRBV5-6	.	TGTGCCAGCAGCTTGGTATGGGGCGCCTCCTACGAGCAGTACTTC	CASSLVWGASYEQYF
.	TRBJ1-1	TRBV6-2/TRBV6-3	.	TGTGCCAGCAGTCCCCCGACAGGGAACACTGAAGCTTTCTTT	CASSPPTGNTEAFF
.	TRBJ2-7	TRBV6-5	.	TGTGCCAGCATTCACAACTACGAGCAGTACTTC	CASIHNYEQYF
.	TRBJ2-5	TRBV5-4	.	TGTGCCAGCAGCCCACGGACTGCGCGGGAGACCCAGTACTTC	CASSPRTARETQYF
.	TRBJ2-2	TRBV6-2/TRBV6-3	TRBD2	TGTGCCAGCAGTTTAGCGGGAGGGCCTTCCGGGGAGCTGTTTTTT	CASSLAGGPSGELFF
.	TRBJ2-5	TRBV30	TRBD1	TGTGCCTGGGGGGGACAGCATCAAGAGACCCAGTACTTC	CAWGGQHQETQYF
.	TRBJ2-3	TRBV4-1	TRBD1	TGCGCCAGCAGCCCGGGACAGGGAGGGAGCCCAGATACGCAGTATTTT	CASSPGQGGSPDTQYF
.	TRBJ1-2	TRBV7-3	.	TGTGCCAGCAGCTTACTATCGGGGTCCTATGGCTACACCTTC	CASSLLSGSYGYTF
.	TRBJ1-5	TRBV28	TRBD1	TGTGCCAGCAGCAGACGGGACAGGGGTTCGAGACAGCCCCAGCATTTT	CASSRRDRGSRQPQHF
.	TRBJ2-3	TRBV15	TRBD1	TGTGCCACCAGCGTAAAAACAAGACAGGGTGGGACAGATACGCAGTATTTT	CATSVKTRQGGTDTQYF
.	TRBJ2-3	TRBV9	TRBD2	TGTGCCAGCAGCTTCCGCGTCCCGGGACTAGCGGGAGGGAGCACAGATACGCAGTATTTT	CASSFRVPGLAGGSTDTQYF
.	TRBJ1-2	TRBV11-2	.	TGTGCCAGCAGCTTGCCCGACAGGCTTGGCTACACCTTC	CASSLPDRLGYTF
.	TRBJ1-1	TRBV19	.	TGTGCCAGTAGCTACCGGGCGGGGGCGAACACTGAAGCTTTCTTT	CASSYRAGANTEAFF
.	TRBJ2-3	TRBV3-1/TRBV3-2	TRBD2	TGTGCCAGCAGCCTCCTCGGCTCTGGCGGGAGGGCGGCAACGCAGTATTTT	CASSLLGSGGRAATQYF
.	TRBJ1-2	TRBV20-1	.	TGCAGTGCTAGCGTATCCTATGGCTACACCTTC	CSASVSYGYTF